These T cell receptor beta chains were read from a single sample in a study of cytomegalovirus exposure and HLA in healthy donors. Libraries were prepared by immunoSEQ multiplex PCR; TCRdb keeps only in-frame clonotypes and omits some of them. The sample table includes tens of thousands of clones. The sample taken for sequencing was PBMCs. The receptors come from a man aged 50 to 60 in good health and CMV-seropositive. Each CDR3 is given with its conserved first and last residue. The D gene is left open where the match is weak.

CDR3 | DNA | V | D | J
CASSLTTGVYGYTF | TGTGCCAGCAGCTTAACTACAGGGGTCTATGGCTACACCTTC | TRBV7-9 | TRBD1 | TRBJ1-2
CAWSPTKIGLAGGPYNEQFF | TGTGCCTGGAGTCCTACCAAAATTGGACTAGCGGGAGGACCCTACAATGAGCAGTTCTTC | TRBV30 | TRBD2 | TRBJ2-1
CASSREPQGWAEAFF | TGTGCCAGCAGCAGGGAGCCGCAGGGGTGGGCTGAAGCTTTCTTT | TRBV7-3 | . | TRBJ1-1
CATEVSGTNYNEQFF | TGTGCCACTGAGGTCAGTGGGACTAACTACAATGAGCAGTTCTTC | TRBV6-5 | TRBD2 | TRBJ2-1
CAWRGWEETQYF | TGTGCCTGGAGGGGCTGGGAGGAGACCCAGTACTTC | TRBV30 | . | TRBJ2-5
CAWRTGGNGYTF | TGTGCCTGGAGGACAGGGGGCAATGGCTACACCTTC | TRBV30 | TRBD1 | TRBJ1-2
CSVAGTGGNYGYTF | TGCAGCGTCGCGGGGACAGGGGGCAACTATGGCTACACCTTC | TRBV29-1 | TRBD1 | TRBJ1-2
CGYGTGDTDTQYF | TGTGGCTACGGGACAGGGGACACAGATACGCAGTATTTT | TRBV7-2 | TRBD1 | TRBJ2-3
CASSQTGNMNTEAFF | TGCGCCAGCAGCCAGACAGGGAACATGAACACTGAAGCTTTCTTT | TRBV5-1 | TRBD1 | TRBJ1-1
CASSPRLVQETQYF | TGTGCCAGCAGCCCGAGATTAGTCCAAGAGACCCAGTACTTC | TRBV11-3 | . | TRBJ2-5
CASRPGTSGTDTQYF | TGTGCCAGCAGACCCGGGACTAGCGGGACAGATACGCAGTATTTT | TRBV2 | TRBD2 | TRBJ2-3
CAWSVPGQGAEETQYF | TGTGCCTGGAGTGTTCCGGGACAGGGGGCTGAAGAGACCCAGTACTTC | TRBV30 | TRBD1 | TRBJ2-5
CASSERRDPYEQYF | TGCGCCAGCAGTGAGAGGAGGGACCCCTACGAGCAGTACTTC | TRBV10-2 | . | TRBJ2-7
CASSPEPGQGFRGGYTF | TGTGCCAGCAGCCCCGAGCCGGGACAGGGGTTTAGAGGAGGCTACACCTTC | TRBV7-2 | TRBD1 | TRBJ1-2
CASSLGLAAYEQYF | TGTGCCAGCAGCTTAGGACTAGCGGCTTACGAGCAGTACTTC | TRBV11-3 | TRBD2 | TRBJ2-7
CASSVAGTGVGNTEAFF | TGTGCCAGCAGTGTAGCGGGGACAGGGGTGGGGAACACTGAAGCTTTCTTT | TRBV2 | TRBD1 | TRBJ1-1
CASSPFRDRDGEQYF | TGTGCCAGCAGCCCATTCCGGGACAGGGACGGCGAGCAGTACTTC | TRBV7-6 | TRBD1 | TRBJ2-7
CASSLSRGTEAFF | TGTGCCAGCAGTTTATCGCGGGGGACTGAAGCTTTCTTT | TRBV27 | . | TRBJ1-1
CASSVGSGRALRYQETQYF | TGTGCCAGCAGCGTAGGGAGCGGGAGGGCCCTGCGGTACCAAGAGACCCAGTACTTC | TRBV9 | TRBD2 | TRBJ2-5
CAWTEMTGSYRNYGYTF | TGTGCCTGGACGGAGATGACAGGGAGCTACCGCAACTATGGCTACACCTTC | TRBV30 | TRBD1 | TRBJ1-2
CASSRGGVSTDTQYF | TGTGCCAGCAGTCGAGGTGGAGTTAGCACAGATACGCAGTATTTT | TRBV7-9 | . | TRBJ2-3
CAWGKGLAARSSYNEQFF | TGTGCCTGGGGGAAAGGACTAGCGGCCAGAAGCTCCTACAATGAGCAGTTCTTC | TRBV30 | TRBD2 | TRBJ2-1
CASSLGDRGGDTQYF | TGTGCCAGCAGCTTAGGGGACAGGGGGGGAGATACGCAGTATTTT | TRBV13 | TRBD1 | TRBJ2-3
CASSMGSTSSYEQYF | TGTGCCAGCTCCATGGGCTCCACGAGCTCCTACGAGCAGTACTTC | TRBV28 | . | TRBJ2-7
CASSAGTHYEQYF | TGTGCCAGCAGTGCAGGGACTCACTACGAGCAGTACTTC | TRBV6-5 | . | TRBJ2-7
CASSVGNRADGYTF | TGTGCCAGCAGCGTAGGAAACAGGGCGGACGGCTACACCTTC | TRBV9 | . | TRBJ1-2
CASSTGQLYSGANVLTF | TGTGCCAGCTCCACGGGACAACTCTACTCTGGGGCCAACGTCCTGACTTTC | TRBV18 | . | TRBJ2-6
CAISESNRGYAFF | TGTGCCATCAGTGAGTCGAACAGGGGATACGCTTTCTTT | TRBV10-3 | TRBD1 | TRBJ1-1
CASTNQGGGQYF | TGTGCCAGCACCAATCAGGGGGGAGGGCAGTACTTC | TRBV7-2 | . | TRBJ2-7
CASSQPLADFTDTQYF | TGCGCCAGCAGCCAACCTTTGGCGGACTTCACAGATACGCAGTATTTT | TRBV5-1 | . | TRBJ2-3
CASSFQTAPSYEQYF | TGTGCCAGTAGTTTCCAGACGGCCCCTAGCTACGAGCAGTACTTC | TRBV19 | . | TRBJ2-7
CASLTGGGRVGYTF | TGTGCCAGCCTTACAGGGGGCGGTCGGGTTGGCTACACCTTC | TRBV28 | TRBD1 | TRBJ1-2
CASSPRAGGRNEQFF | TGTGCCAGCAGCCCGAGGGCAGGGGGGAGGAATGAGCAGTTCTTC | TRBV7-8 | . | TRBJ2-1
CASSYNDRTDEQYF | TGTGCCAGCAGTTACAACGACAGAACGGACGAGCAGTACTTC | TRBV6-5 | . | TRBJ2-7
CAWSSGATEAFF | TGTGCCTGGAGTAGCGGGGCCACTGAAGCTTTCTTT | TRBV30 | . | TRBJ1-1
CASSHGTSGRDEQFF | TGTGCCAGCAGCCATGGGACTAGCGGGAGAGATGAGCAGTTCTTC | TRBV4-2 | TRBD2 | TRBJ2-1
CASSFIAPPIDTQYF | TGTGCCAGCAGCTTTATAGCACCTCCCATAGATACGCAGTATTTT | TRBV7-2 | . | TRBJ2-3
CASSVEDRGPFSNQPQHF | TGTGCCAGCAGCGTAGAGGACAGGGGGCCGTTTAGCAATCAGCCCCAGCATTTT | TRBV7-8 | TRBD1 | TRBJ1-5
CASSAAGTSGYNEQFF | TGTGCCAGCAGTGCGGCCGGGACTAGCGGATACAATGAGCAGTTCTTC | TRBV6-4 | TRBD2 | TRBJ2-1
CAWIRDRASTEAFF | TGTGCCTGGATACGGGACAGGGCGAGCACTGAAGCTTTCTTT | TRBV30 | TRBD1 | TRBJ1-1
CASSPTSGTSNEQFF | TGTGCCAGCAGCCCCACTAGCGGGACGTCCAATGAGCAGTTCTTC | TRBV11-2 | TRBD2 | TRBJ2-1
CASSGGLGGTGELFF | TGCGCCAGCAGCGGGGGACTAGGGGGCACCGGGGAGCTGTTTTTT | TRBV5-1 | TRBD2 | TRBJ2-2
CASSQDSVSYEQYF | TGCGCCAGCAGCCAAGATAGCGTTTCCTACGAGCAGTACTTC | TRBV4-3 | . | TRBJ2-7
CSAGYEETQYF | TGCAGCGCGGGATATGAAGAGACCCAGTACTTC | TRBV29-1 | . | TRBJ2-5
CASSFSGANEQFF | TGTGCCAGCAGCTTCTCAGGGGCCAATGAGCAGTTCTTC | TRBV7-9 | . | TRBJ2-1
CASSYWDSDNYQPQHF | TGTGCCAGTAGTTACTGGGACAGTGATAACTATCAGCCCCAGCATTTT | TRBV19 | TRBD1 | TRBJ1-5